This T cell receptor beta chain was documented in a study of T cells in Graves' hyperthyroidism and ophthalmopathy. Findings and caveats of the study: In blood, most of the thyroid clonotypes expanded above 0.001 were also present.

Trimming cost V 6 bases and J 5 bases; bases outside gene matches: 11. The CDR3 spans 15 residues. Per germline, CDR1 MNHNS and CDR2 SASEGT. Amplification of TCR beta CDR3 regions used RNA as the template. The HTBI primer set was used in a first-round RT-PCR of the TCR CDR3. TCRdb passed the multiplex PCR reads through MiXCR, listing each CDR3 protein once. In the table there are 450,000 to 700,000 distinct CDR3 sequences, 46% of which are singletons. Diagnoses were established using clinical symptoms, serum thyroxine and TRAb, thyroid ultrasound and orbital computed tomography. This clonotype was seen many times. Its specificity is not known.

The chain employs TRBV6-1 and TRBJ2-5, with 8 bases lining up with TRBD2. The sample taken for sequencing was peripheral blood or thyroid tissue (not recorded which). The receptor's source is a woman aged 18-30 years with Graves' hyperthyroidism. DNA of the CDR3: TGTGCCAGCAGGGCTTTAGCGGGAACCAGGGAGACCCAGTACTTC. Translation: CASRALAGTRETQYF.